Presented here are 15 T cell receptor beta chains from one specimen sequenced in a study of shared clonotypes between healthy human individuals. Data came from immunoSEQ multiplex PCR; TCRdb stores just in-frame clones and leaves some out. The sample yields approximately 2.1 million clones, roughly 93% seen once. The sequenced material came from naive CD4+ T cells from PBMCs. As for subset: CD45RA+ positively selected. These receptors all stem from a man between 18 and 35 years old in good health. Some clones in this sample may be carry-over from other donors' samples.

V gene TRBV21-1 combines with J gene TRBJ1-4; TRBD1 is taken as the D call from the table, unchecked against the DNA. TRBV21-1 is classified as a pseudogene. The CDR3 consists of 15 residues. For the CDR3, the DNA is TGTGCCAGCAGCAATTATGTCCCGACAGGGGAAAAACTGTTTTTT. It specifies CASSNYVPTGEKLFF.

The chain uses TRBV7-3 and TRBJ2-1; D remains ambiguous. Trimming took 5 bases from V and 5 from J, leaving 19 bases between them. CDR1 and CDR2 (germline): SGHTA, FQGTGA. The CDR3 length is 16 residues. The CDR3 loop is CASSQRPFRTDNEQFF. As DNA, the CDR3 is TGTGCCAGCAGCCAGAGACCCTTTCGGACCGACAATGAGCAGTTCTTC.

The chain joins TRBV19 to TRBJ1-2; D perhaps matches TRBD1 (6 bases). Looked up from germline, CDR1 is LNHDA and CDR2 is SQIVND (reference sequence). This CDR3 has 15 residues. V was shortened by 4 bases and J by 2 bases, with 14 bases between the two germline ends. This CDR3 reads CASSTTGRTNYGYTF. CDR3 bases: TGTGCCAGTAGTACCACAGGGAGGACAAACTATGGCTACACCTTC.

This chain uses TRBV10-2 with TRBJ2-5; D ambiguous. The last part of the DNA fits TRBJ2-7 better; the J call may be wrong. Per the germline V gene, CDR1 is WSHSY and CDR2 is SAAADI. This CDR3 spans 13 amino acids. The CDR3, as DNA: TGCGCCAGCAGTGGAGACTCAGCCTACGAGCAGTACTTC. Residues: CASSGDSAYEQYF.

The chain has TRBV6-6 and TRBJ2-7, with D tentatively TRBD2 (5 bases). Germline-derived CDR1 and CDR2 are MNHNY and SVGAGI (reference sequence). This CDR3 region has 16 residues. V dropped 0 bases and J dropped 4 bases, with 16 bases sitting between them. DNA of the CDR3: TGTGCCAGCAGTTACTCGAGGGCGGGTAAAGATTACGAGCAGTACTTC. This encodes CASSYSRAGKDYEQYF.

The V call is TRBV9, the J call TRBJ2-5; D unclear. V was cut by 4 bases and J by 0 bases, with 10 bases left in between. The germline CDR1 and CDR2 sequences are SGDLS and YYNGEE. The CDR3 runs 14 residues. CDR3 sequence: CASSPRVYQETQYF. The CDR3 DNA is TGTGCCAGCAGCCCAAGAGTATACCAAGAGACCCAGTACTTC.

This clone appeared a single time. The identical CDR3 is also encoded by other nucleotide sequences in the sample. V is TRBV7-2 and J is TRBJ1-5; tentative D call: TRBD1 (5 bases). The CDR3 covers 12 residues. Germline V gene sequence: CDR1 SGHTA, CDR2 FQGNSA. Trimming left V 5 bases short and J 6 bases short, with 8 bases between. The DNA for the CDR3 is TGTGCCAGCAGCCTAACAGGTCAGCCCCAGCATTTT. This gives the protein CASSLTGQPQHF.

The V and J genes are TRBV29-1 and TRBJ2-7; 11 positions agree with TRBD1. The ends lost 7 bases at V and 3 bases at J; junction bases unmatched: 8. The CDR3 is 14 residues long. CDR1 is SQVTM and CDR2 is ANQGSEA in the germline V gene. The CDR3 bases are TGCAGCGCCCGCCCGGGACAGGGGGTCTACGAGCAGTACTTC. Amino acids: CSARPGQGVYEQYF.

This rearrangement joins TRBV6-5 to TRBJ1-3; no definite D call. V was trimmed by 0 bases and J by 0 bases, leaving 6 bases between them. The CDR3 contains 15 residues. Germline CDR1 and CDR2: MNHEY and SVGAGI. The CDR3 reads CASSYSDGSGNTIYF. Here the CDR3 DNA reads TGTGCCAGCAGTTACTCGGACGGCTCTGGAAACACCATATATTTT.

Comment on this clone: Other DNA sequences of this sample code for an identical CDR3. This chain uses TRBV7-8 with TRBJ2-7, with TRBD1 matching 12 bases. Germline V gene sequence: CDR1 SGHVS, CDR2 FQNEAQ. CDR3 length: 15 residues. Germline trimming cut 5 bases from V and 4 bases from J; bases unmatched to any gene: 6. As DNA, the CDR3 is TGTGCCAGCAGCCTCCGGGACAGGGGGCCGTACGAGCAGTACTTC. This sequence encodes CASSLRDRGPYEQYF.

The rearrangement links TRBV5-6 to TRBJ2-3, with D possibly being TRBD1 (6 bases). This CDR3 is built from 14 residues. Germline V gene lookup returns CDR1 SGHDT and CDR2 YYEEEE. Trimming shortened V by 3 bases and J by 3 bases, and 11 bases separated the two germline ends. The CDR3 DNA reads TGTGCCAGCAGCTACGGACAGCCTACAGATACGCAGTATTTT. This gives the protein CASSYGQPTDTQYF. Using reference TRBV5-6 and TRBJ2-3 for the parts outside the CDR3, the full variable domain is DAGVTQSPTHLIKTRGQQVTLRCSPKSGHDTVSWYQQALGQGPQFIFQYYEEEERQRGNFPDRFSGHQFPNYSSELNVNALLLGDSALYLCASSYGQPTDTQYFGPGTRLTVL.

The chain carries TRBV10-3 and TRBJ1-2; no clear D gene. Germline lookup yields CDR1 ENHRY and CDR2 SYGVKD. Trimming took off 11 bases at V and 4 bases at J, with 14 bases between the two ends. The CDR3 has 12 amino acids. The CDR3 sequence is CAGNEGGYGYTF. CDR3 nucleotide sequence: TGTGCCGGAAACGAAGGAGGCTATGGCTACACCTTC.

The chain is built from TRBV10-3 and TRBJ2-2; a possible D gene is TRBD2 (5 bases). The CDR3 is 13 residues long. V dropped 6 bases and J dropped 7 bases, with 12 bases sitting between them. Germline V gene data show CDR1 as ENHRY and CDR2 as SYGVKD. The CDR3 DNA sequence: TGTGCCATCAGAGGACTTGGCATCGGGGAGCTGTTTTTT. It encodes CAIRGLGIGELFF.

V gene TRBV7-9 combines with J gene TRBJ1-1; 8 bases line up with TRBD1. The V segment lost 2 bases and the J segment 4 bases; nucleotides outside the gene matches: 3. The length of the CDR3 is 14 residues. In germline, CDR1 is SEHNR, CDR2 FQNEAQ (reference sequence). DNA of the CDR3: TGTGCCAGCAGCTTACTAGGACAGGGCACTGAAGCTTTCTTT. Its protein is CASSLLGQGTEAFF.

For the CDR3, the DNA is TGTGCCAGCAGCCCCCGGGGAGGAGGGGCCGGAGAAAAACTGTTTTTT. It yields the protein CASSPRGGGAGEKLFF. The V and J genes are TRBV7-6 and TRBJ1-4, with a possible D match to TRBD1 (5 bases). The germline V gene has CDR1 SGHVS and CDR2 FNYEAQ. This CDR3 spans 16 amino acids. The V and J ends lost 5 bases and 8 bases respectively, with 21 bases between them.